The 18 T cell receptor beta chains below were found in one sample sequenced in a study of neurological immune-mediated disorders. TCRdb reprocessed the 5' RACE reads via MiXCR and lists one record per CDR3 protein. In the table there are about 33,000 distinct CDR3 sequences, approximately 1.5% of which are singletons. Specimen: PBMCs. All receptors come from a woman in her 30s with multiple sclerosis.

This clonotype showed up many times. V is TRBV5-5 and J is TRBJ2-5, with a possible D match to TRBD2 (5 bases). The CDR3 loop spans 15 amino acids. Germline V gives CDR1 SGHKS, CDR2 YYEKEE (reference sequence). Trimming cost V 2 bases and J 3 bases, with 14 bases left between them. The chain's CDR3 is CASSLHPPGKETQYF. The CDR3 nucleotides are TGTGCCAGCAGCTTACACCCCCCCGGGAAAGAGACCCAGTACTTC.

This chain joins TRBV27 and TRBJ2-3, with TRBD2 matching over 10 bases. This CDR3 contains 16 residues. The V gene's germline CDR1 is MNHEY and CDR2 SMNVEV (reference sequence). V shed 6 bases, J shed 5 bases, and the junction held 11 bases outside the gene matches. This CDR3 is CASSLMLAGVRDTQYF. Written as DNA, the CDR3 is TGTGCCAGCAGCCTCATGCTAGCGGGGGTGAGAGATACGCAGTATTTT.

This clonotype has a count of ten or more. V usage is TRBV7-9 and J usage is TRBJ1-1; D is unclear. This CDR3 has 11 residues. V was cut by 5 bases and J by 11 bases, with 12 bases left in between. Per germline, CDR1 SEHNR and CDR2 FQNEAQ (reference sequence). CDR3 in DNA: TGTGCCAGCAGCGCGACCCCGTCCGCTTTCTTT. Translation: CASSATPSAFF.

Written as DNA, the CDR3 is TGTGCCAGCAGCCAAGTCGGGGGAAAGGGTGGTTCCTATAATTCACCCCTCCACTTT. Translated: CASSQVGGKGGSYNSPLHF. The V gene is TRBV3-1, the J gene TRBJ1-6; possibly TRBD1 for D (5 bases). V shed 1 base and J shed 1 base, with 17 bases lying between them. The germline CDR1 and CDR2 sequences are LGHDT and YNNKEL (reference sequence). CDR3 length: 19 residues. Based on the CDR3 plus reference TRBV3-1 and TRBJ1-6, the full variable domain is DTAVSQTPKYLVTQMGNDKSIKCEQNLGHDTMYWYKQDSKKFLKIMFSYNNKELIINETVPNRFSPKSPDKAHLNLHINSLELGDSAVYFCASSQVGGKGGSYNSPLHFGNGTRLTVT.

This clonotype was observed many times. V and J are TRBV12-3 or TRBV12-4 and TRBJ2-7, with 7 bases identical to TRBD1. J gave up 9 bases and V 4 bases, and 6 bases lay outside the gene matches. The CDR3 contains 12 residues. The CDR3 DNA sequence: TGTGCCAGCAGTTACTACAGGGGCCCGCAGTACTTC. Translating it yields CASSYYRGPQYF.

This clonotype came up many times. The chain uses TRBV5-5 and TRBJ1-4; a weak D match, TRBD1 (5 bases). This CDR3 has 13 residues. Germline V CDR1 and CDR2: SGHKS, YYEKEE (reference sequence). V was cut by 4 bases and J by 5 bases, with 9 bases left in between. Here the CDR3 DNA reads TGTGCCAGCAGCCAAGGGGTAAATGAAAAACTGTTTTTT. Translation gives CASSQGVNEKLFF.

This clonotype was observed at least ten times. The CDR3 DNA is TGTGCCAGCAGTGTTATAGCGACGAAGGATGAGCAGTACTTC. Protein: CASSVIATKDEQYF. J is TRBJ2-7 and V is TRBV2, with a tentative D call TRBD2 (5 bases). Germline loops: CDR1 SNHLY, CDR2 FYNNEI. The V gene lost 4 bases and the J gene lost 7 bases, with 17 bases spanning the gap. The CDR3 is 14 amino acids.

This clonotype was seen ten or more times. The V call is TRBV4-2, the J call TRBJ2-7; unclear D gene. Between the trimmed V and J ends, which lost 4 bases and 6 bases, there was a span of 13 bases. CDR3 size: 13 residues. Germline loops: CDR1 LGHNA, CDR2 YNFKEQ. The CDR3 loop is CASSPSQDSEQYF. The CDR3 DNA sequence: TGTGCCAGCAGCCCATCTCAGGATTCCGAGCAGTACTTC.

By share, this clonotype counts as medium-sized. This chain joins TRBV6-6 and TRBJ1-1; no definite D call. V lost 5 bases and J 4 bases, leaving 8 bases between the germline ends. There are 12 residues in the CDR3. Germline V CDR1 and CDR2: MNHNY, SVGAGI (reference sequence). In DNA, the CDR3 is TGTGCCAGCAGTGGTACGGGCACTGAAGCTTTCTTT. It yields the protein CASSGTGTEAFF.

In its sample, this clonotype was seen many times. The chain combines TRBV20-1 with TRBJ2-7, with a tentative D call TRBD2 (5 bases). This CDR3 is 14 amino acids long. CDR1 and CDR2 from the germline V gene are DFQATT and SNEGSKA (reference sequence). Trimming pared 3 bases from V and 2 bases from J, leaving 14 bases between. This CDR3 reads CSARGRGLTYEQYF. As DNA, the CDR3 is TGCAGTGCTAGGGGCCGCGGACTGACCTACGAGCAGTACTTC.

There are many counts of this clonotype. The chain carries TRBV20-1 and TRBJ2-3; D is perhaps TRBD1 (5 bases). Germline values: CDR1 DFQATT, CDR2 SNEGSKA (reference sequence). This CDR3 spans 13 amino acids. V lost 5 bases and J 0 bases, leaving 9 bases between the germline ends. CDR3 sequence: CSAETASTDTQYF. The CDR3 region has the DNA TGCAGTGCTGAGACAGCTAGCACAGATACGCAGTATTTT.

In its sample, this clonotype was seen many times. This chain connects TRBV10-1 to TRBJ2-3, with TRBD1 matching 7 bases. Germline V gene lookup returns CDR1 WNHNN and CDR2 SYGVQD (reference sequence). J lost 3 bases, V lost 2 bases, and 5 bases had no gene match. The CDR3 runs 15 residues. Here the CDR3 reads CASSERGLWTDTQYF. As DNA, the CDR3 is TGCGCCAGCAGTGAGAGGGGGCTCTGGACAGATACGCAGTATTTT.

This clonotype was seen repeatedly, ten times or more. J is TRBJ1-6 and V is TRBV5-1; 10 bases agree with TRBD1. In germline, CDR1 is SGHRS, CDR2 YFSETQ. V was pared by 0 bases and J by 7 bases, with 1 base of the junction left unmatched. CDR3 size: 15 residues. CDR3 sequence: CASSLEGQGNSPLHF. CDR3 DNA sequence: TGCGCCAGCAGCTTGGAGGGACAGGGGAATTCACCCCTCCACTTT.

This clonotype showed up many times. This chain connects TRBV7-6 to TRBJ2-7, with 7 positions matching TRBD2. The germline gives CDR1 SGHVS, CDR2 FNYEAQ. J lost 2 bases, V lost 0 bases, and 1 base had no gene match. The CDR3 is 14 residues long. CDR3 sequence: CASSLASGPYEQYF. The CDR3 region has the DNA TGTGCCAGCAGCTTAGCTAGCGGGCCCTACGAGCAGTACTTC.

This clonotype was picked up many times. The J gene is TRBJ2-2, the V gene TRBV6-5; D unclear. This CDR3 contains 13 residues. The germline gives CDR1 MNHEY, CDR2 SVGAGI. V dropped 7 bases and J dropped 6 bases, with 12 bases sitting between them. The CDR3, as DNA: TGTGCCAGCACCCCGGCCCGCGCCGGGGAGCTGTTTTTT. It is translated as CASTPARAGELFF.

The sample holds many counts of this clonotype. The chain uses TRBV5-5 and TRBJ2-2; no reliable D call. The CDR3 covers 14 residues. Deletions cut 4 bases from V and 6 bases from J, with 13 bases between. CDR1 SGHKS and CDR2 YYEKEE come from the germline V gene (reference sequence). The chain's CDR3 is CASSPYGASGELFF. The CDR3 DNA is TGTGCCAGCAGCCCCTATGGAGCGTCCGGGGAGCTGTTTTTT.

This clonotype has a count of ten or more. This could be a read error, since a much larger clone is one nucleotide away. The CDR3 ends on some other residue instead of the conserved phenylalanine or tryptophan, so this is likely a read error. This chain joins TRBV12-3 or TRBV12-4 and TRBJ2-7; D perhaps matches TRBD1 (6 bases). With 3 bases removed from V and 0 bases from J, the gap between germline ends came to 9 bases. This CDR3 is built from 14 residues. The CDR3 region has the DNA TGTGCCAGCAGTTTGACAGGTCTCTCCTACGAGCAGTACTGC. Amino acid sequence: CASSLTGLSYEQYC.

This clonotype was found many times. This rearrangement joins TRBV20-1 to TRBJ2-4, with D uncertain. The CDR3 runs 14 residues. Trimming removed 1 base at V and 1 base at J, with 8 bases between. The germline CDR1 and CDR2 sequences are DFQATT and SNEGSKA (reference sequence). CDR3 region: CSARGQFAKNIQYF. DNA of the CDR3: TGCAGTGCTAGAGGGCAGTTCGCCAAAAACATTCAGTACTTC.